This entry lists 15 T cell receptor beta chains sequenced from one sample in a study of long-term antiretroviral therapy in people with HIV (dated 2022 in TCRdb). The immunoSEQ hsTCRB v3.0 assay was used at survey level resolution to sequence the TRB variable region. TCRdb re-hosts the immuneACCESS table, in-frame sequences only. Its copies lack some clones; in the studies checked, an unresolved V gene accounts for under half of them, and the cause for the rest is not known. This sample lists about 27,000 clones; 79% were detected once. Jointly, the top ten make up around 10% of the sample. The input for sequencing was unsorted PBMCs, taken 2.1 years after starting antiretroviral therapy. Every receptor here comes from a man aged 30 to 39 with HIV.

This clone has a single count. The chain carries TRBV20-1 and TRBJ1-4; D is uncertain. V was clipped by 4 bases and J by 8 bases, with 5 bases between them. This CDR3 contains 10 residues. Germline-derived CDR1 and CDR2 are DFQATT and SNEGSKA (reference sequence). This CDR3 is CSAIGEKLFF. The CDR3 bases are TGCAGTGCTATCGGAGAAAAACTGTTTTTT.

This clone has more than one count but fewer than ten. CDR3 nucleotide sequence: TGTGCCAGCAGTTTGACGGAGCCCCGACTTAATCAGCCCCAGCATTTT. It codes for CASSLTEPRLNQPQHF. The chain has TRBV27 and TRBJ1-5; no clear D. V dropped 3 bases and J dropped 4 bases, with 16 bases sitting between them. CDR3 size: 16 residues. Germline CDR1 reads MNHEY; CDR2 reads SMNVEV (reference sequence).

V and J are TRBV28 and TRBJ2-7; D possibly matches TRBD1 or TRBD2 (5 bases each). The CDR3 consists of 14 residues. CDR1 is MDHEN and CDR2 is SYDVKM in the germline V gene. The V gene lost 8 bases and the J gene lost 2 bases, with 16 bases spanning the gap. This CDR3 reads CASGTRDAAYEQYF. The CDR3 DNA follows: TGTGCCAGCGGAACCCGGGACGCAGCCTACGAGCAGTACTTC.

This chain links TRBV6-5 with TRBJ1-2; D unclear. The germline CDR1 and CDR2 sequences are MNHEY and SVGAGI. Trimming shortened V by 0 bases and J by 6 bases, and 14 bases separated the two germline ends. The CDR3 spans 15 residues. This CDR3 is CASSYSRRGLDGYTF. As DNA, the CDR3 is TGTGCCAGCAGTTACTCGAGGCGCGGCTTAGATGGCTACACCTTC.

The chain joins TRBV13 to TRBJ2-3; 13 positions match TRBD2. The CDR3 sequence is 19 residues long. V lost 0 bases to trimming and J lost 0 bases; unmatched junction nucleotides: 6. CDR1 and CDR2 from the germline V gene are PRHDT and FYEKMQ (reference sequence). In nucleotides, the CDR3 is TGTGCCAGCAGCTTAGGCGCCCGACTAGCGGGAGGTAGCACAGATACGCAGTATTTT. This sequence encodes CASSLGARLAGGSTDTQYF. Full variable domain (rest looked up from reference TRBV13 and TRBJ2-3): AAGVIQSPRHLIKEKRETATLKCYPIPRHDTVYWYQQGPGQDPQFLISFYEKMQSDKGSIPDRFSAQQFSDYHSELNMSSLELGDSALYFCASSLGARLAGGSTDTQYFGPGTRLTVL.

The rearrangement uses TRBV28 and TRBJ2-1; 11 positions agree with TRBD2. Looked up from germline, CDR1 is MDHEN and CDR2 is SYDVKM. The CDR3 spans 16 residues. V lost 5 bases to trimming and J lost 0 bases; unmatched junction nucleotides: 3. The CDR3 here is CASSTLAGGSYNEQFF. The CDR3 DNA reads TGTGCCAGCAGTACCCTAGCGGGAGGCTCCTACAATGAGCAGTTCTTC.

The chain is built from TRBV19 and TRBJ1-1; possibly TRBD1 for D (5 bases). Trimming took off 3 bases at V and 3 bases at J, with 14 bases between the two ends. This CDR3 has 15 amino acids. Germline V CDR1 and CDR2: LNHDA, SQIVND (reference sequence). The CDR3 bases are TGTGCCAGTAGTATTGGGACCGGATTTGACACTGAAGCTTTCTTT. Its translation is CASSIGTGFDTEAFF.

The chain uses TRBV28 and TRBJ2-7, with a weak D call TRBD1 (5 bases). This CDR3 contains 14 residues. Germline CDR1 MDHEN, CDR2 SYDVKM. Trimming pared 3 bases from V and 6 bases from J, leaving 15 bases between. For the CDR3, the DNA is TGTGCCAGCAGTTTGTGGCAGGGTACCGGCGAGCAGTACTTC. Amino acid sequence: CASSLWQGTGEQYF.

This clone was observed a few times. This sequence joins TRBV6-6 and TRBJ1-6; D is unclear. Deletions cut 8 bases from V and 4 bases from J, with 15 bases between. Germline loops: CDR1 MNHNY, CDR2 SVGAGI (reference sequence). CDR3 size: 15 residues. This CDR3 reads CASDRKFGYNSPLHF. The DNA of the CDR3 is TGTGCCAGCGACCGAAAATTCGGGTATAATTCACCCCTCCACTTT.

The rearrangement joins TRBV7-3 to TRBJ2-3; 9 bases are a match to TRBD1. CDR1 is SGHTA and CDR2 is FQGTGA in the germline V gene. This CDR3 is built from 15 residues. V was clipped by 4 bases and J by 3 bases; unmatched bases: 5. This CDR3 reads CASSWGQGNTDTQYF. In DNA form, the CDR3 reads TGTGCCAGCAGCTGGGGACAGGGTAATACAGATACGCAGTATTTT.

The chain couples TRBV19 to TRBJ1-5; D is perhaps TRBD1 (6 bases). The germline V gene encodes CDR1 LNHDA and CDR2 SQIVND (reference sequence). Between the trimmed V and J ends, which lost 6 bases and 4 bases, there was a span of 10 bases. The CDR3 totals 13 residues. The CDR3 is CASREQGNQPQHF. In nucleotides, the CDR3 is TGTGCCAGTAGGGAACAGGGTAATCAGCCCCAGCATTTT.

This clone has only a few counts. The chain links TRBV29-1 to TRBJ1-2, with 9 bases lining up with TRBD1. Germline loops: CDR1 SQVTM, CDR2 ANQGSEA. The V gene end was trimmed by 6 bases and the J gene end by 6 bases; junction bases not matched to a gene: 5. CDR3 size: 12 residues. CDR3 loop: CSVQDRGHGYTF. CDR3 nucleotides: TGCAGCGTCCAGGACAGGGGCCATGGCTACACCTTC. The full variable domain, rest sourced from reference TRBV29-1 and TRBJ1-2, is SAVISQKPSRDICQRGTSLTIQCQVDSQVTMMFWYRQQPGQSLTLIATANQGSEATYESGFVIDKFPISRPNLTFSTLTVSNMSPEDSSIYLCSVQDRGHGYTFGSGTRLTVV.

The J gene is TRBJ2-6, the V gene TRBV6-5; D not resolved. The ends were cut back, 9 bases at V and 6 bases at J, with 3 bases in the middle. Per the germline V gene, CDR1 is MNHEY and CDR2 is SVGAGI. CDR3 length: 10 residues. CDR3 loop: CASPANVLTF. CDR3 in DNA: TGTGCCAGTCCGGCCAACGTCCTGACTTTC.

The genes are TRBV2 and TRBJ2-1; 10 bases are shared with TRBD2. Losses at the gene ends were 8 bases for V and 4 bases for J; bases not matched to a gene: 8. Germline-derived CDR1 and CDR2 are SNHLY and FYNNEI. The CDR3 extends over 15 amino acids. The CDR3 coding sequence is TGTGCCAGCCTATCTTCTAGCGGGGGATACAATGAGCAGTTCTTC. Amino acids: CASLSSSGGYNEQFF.

This chain links TRBV5-4 with TRBJ1-2, with 8 bases that match TRBD1. V shed 2 bases, J shed 3 bases, and the junction held 6 bases outside the gene matches. The CDR3 is 15 residues long. The germline V gene encodes CDR1 SGHNT and CDR2 YYREEE (reference sequence). CDR3 loop: CASSFRTGGYYGYTF. For the CDR3, the DNA is TGTGCCAGCAGCTTTCGAACAGGGGGGTACTATGGCTACACCTTC.